This is a list of T cell receptor beta chains from one sample in a study of cytomegalovirus exposure and HLA in healthy donors. The repertoire was sequenced with immunoSEQ multiplex PCR; TCRdb's copy has only in-frame clones and lacks some. The data hold 100,000 to 150,000 clones, with around 81% observed a single time. The sequenced material came from PBMCs. These receptors were obtained from a female donor in good health and CMV-seronegative. CDR3s leave out the opening cysteine and the closing phenylalanine or tryptophan.

cdr3_aa	cdr3_length	v_call	j_call
ASSLERGFSPLH	12	TRBV11-2	TRBJ1-6
ASSPWDRGSFLSGANVLT	18	TRBV18	TRBJ2-6
ASRRLAGEREQY	12	TRBV5-1	TRBJ2-7
ASRILGATNTEAF	13	TRBV2	TRBJ1-1
ASSPTGTSGRNTQY	14	TRBV11-3	TRBJ2-3
ASSEDRVDEQF	11	TRBV2	TRBJ2-1
ASTPSSYNEQF	11	TRBV2	TRBJ2-1
ASSEAADSTYEQY	13	TRBV6-1	TRBJ2-7
ASSQVFPSSEAF	12	TRBV4-1	TRBJ1-1
ASSVASGTYEQY	12	TRBV9	TRBJ2-7
ASSQWGGNTDTQY	13	TRBV5-4	TRBJ2-3
ASSLVGSSGANGLT	14	TRBV28	TRBJ2-6
ASRDRALKQY	10	TRBV7-8	TRBJ2-7
AISATGDFSGNTIY	14	TRBV10-3	TRBJ1-3
ASGQGQGIYGYT	12	TRBV6-1	TRBJ1-2
ASSLDPTYEQY	11	TRBV13	TRBJ2-7
ASTGQREENNEQF	13	TRBV21-1	TRBJ2-1
ASGHRGSNTGELF	13	TRBV5-1	TRBJ2-2
ASSQADRSNEKLF	13	TRBV4-2	TRBJ1-4
ASSERARYTDTQY	13	TRBV2	TRBJ2-3
ASSQPSDRGGPYNSPLH	17	TRBV27	TRBJ1-6
ASSPRGRDIMNTEAF	15	TRBV5-1	TRBJ1-1
ASSLAEHTEAF	11	TRBV5-1	TRBJ1-1
ASSDVGAVEVNEQF	14	TRBV6-1	TRBJ2-1
ASSLTREGEKLF	12	TRBV11-2	TRBJ1-4
ATSREPPGPETQY	13	TRBV15	TRBJ2-5
ASSEGLAGYEQY	12	TRBV6-1	TRBJ2-7
ASSLVPGQETQY	12	TRBV5-1	TRBJ2-5
ASSPRDRNNYGYT	13	TRBV19	TRBJ1-2
ASSLGQAGGNEKLF	14	TRBV5-1	TRBJ1-4
ASVGTGYSNQPQH	13	TRBV2	TRBJ1-5
ASSLLAQNEQF	11	TRBV5-1	TRBJ2-1
ASSVANLNGDTQY	13	TRBV9	TRBJ2-3
ASSLKGGIKGETQY	14	TRBV5-1	TRBJ2-5
ASSYTGTGVTDTQY	14	TRBV6-5	TRBJ2-3